This is a list of T cell receptor beta chains from one sample in a study of blood T cell repertoires in COVID-19. The method was immunoSEQ multiplex PCR; TCRdb's version includes in-frame clones alone and lacks a portion of them. This sample yields 200,000 or so clones, of which 88% are seen a single time; 15% to 20% belongs to the top ten. Sequencing was carried out using peripheral blood. Receptors originate from a man aged 45-65 years with COVID-19, enrolled during active disease. CDR3s include the opening cysteine and the closing phenylalanine or tryptophan. The order of the fields is D gene, clone size, J gene, V gene, CDR3 protein, CDR3 DNA. A D gene is named only where the DNA matches it firmly. The listing skips clone size in some rows; elsewhere it reads once, few, many or a size class.

D gene: TRBD1
clone size: -
J gene: TRBJ2-3
V gene: TRBV9
CDR3 protein: CASSLLGQGTDTQYF
CDR3 DNA: TGTGCCAGCTCGTTACTCGGACAGGGCACAGATACGCAGTATTTT

D gene: TRBD1
clone size: -
J gene: TRBJ2-7
V gene: TRBV30
CDR3 protein: CAWSRQGWVDEQYF
CDR3 DNA: TGTGCCTGGAGCCGACAGGGGTGGGTGGACGAGCAGTACTTC

D gene: -
clone size: -
J gene: TRBJ2-1
V gene: TRBV7-6
CDR3 protein: CASSSLEGAFYNEQFF
CDR3 DNA: TGTGCCAGCAGCTCCTTAGAGGGAGCCTTCTACAATGAGCAGTTCTTC

D gene: TRBD1
clone size: -
J gene: TRBJ1-2
V gene: TRBV11-2
CDR3 protein: CASSLGISGGSYGYTF
CDR3 DNA: TGTGCCAGCAGCTTAGGGATTTCAGGGGGCAGCTATGGCTACACCTTC

D gene: TRBD1
clone size: -
J gene: TRBJ2-3
V gene: TRBV5-4
CDR3 protein: CASSYATGEDTQYF
CDR3 DNA: TGTGCCAGCAGCTATGCGACAGGGGAAGATACGCAGTATTTT

D gene: TRBD2
clone size: -
J gene: TRBJ2-1
V gene: TRBV6-5
CDR3 protein: CASSLAGDEQFF
CDR3 DNA: TGTGCCAGCAGTCTAGCGGGAGATGAGCAGTTCTTC

D gene: -
clone size: -
J gene: TRBJ1-5
V gene: TRBV6-5
CDR3 protein: CASRMYSNQPQHF
CDR3 DNA: TGTGCCAGCAGAATGTATAGCAATCAGCCCCAGCATTTT

D gene: TRBD1
clone size: few
J gene: TRBJ1-5
V gene: TRBV28
CDR3 protein: CASRLDRGANQPQHF
CDR3 DNA: TGTGCCAGCAGACTCGACAGGGGGGCTAATCAGCCCCAGCATTTT

D gene: TRBD2
clone size: -
J gene: TRBJ2-7
V gene: TRBV28
CDR3 protein: CATRPGGTSYEQYF
CDR3 DNA: TGTGCCACCCGACCCGGGGGGACTAGCTACGAGCAGTACTTC

D gene: -
clone size: -
J gene: TRBJ2-7
V gene: TRBV30
CDR3 protein: CAWSQGYEQYF
CDR3 DNA: TGTGCCTGGAGTCAGGGTTACGAGCAGTACTTC

D gene: TRBD1
clone size: -
J gene: TRBJ1-3
V gene: TRBV10-3
CDR3 protein: CAISEVRTGTGNTIYF
CDR3 DNA: TGTGCCATCAGTGAGGTGAGGACAGGGACTGGAAACACCATATATTTT

D gene: TRBD1
clone size: -
J gene: TRBJ2-2
V gene: TRBV18
CDR3 protein: CASSARDRGTFANTGELFF
CDR3 DNA: TGTGCCAGCTCAGCTCGGGACAGGGGGACATTCGCGAACACCGGGGAGCTGTTTTTT

D gene: -
clone size: -
J gene: TRBJ2-3
V gene: TRBV28
CDR3 protein: CATELSDTSTDTQYF
CDR3 DNA: TGTGCCACAGAACTTAGCGATACTAGCACAGATACGCAGTATTTT

D gene: -
clone size: -
J gene: TRBJ1-6
V gene: TRBV12-3/TRBV12-4
CDR3 protein: CASSLDMSSPLHF
CDR3 DNA: TGTGCCAGCAGTCTCGACATGAGTTCACCCCTCCACTTT

D gene: -
clone size: -
J gene: TRBJ2-7
V gene: TRBV30
CDR3 protein: CAWSSSGYEQYF
CDR3 DNA: TGTGCCTGGAGTTCAAGCGGCTACGAGCAGTACTTC

D gene: TRBD1
clone size: -
J gene: TRBJ1-5
V gene: TRBV2
CDR3 protein: CASSYGTGEDQPQHF
CDR3 DNA: TGTGCCAGCAGTTACGGGACAGGGGAAGATCAGCCCCAGCATTTT

D gene: -
clone size: -
J gene: TRBJ2-5
V gene: TRBV7-9
CDR3 protein: CASSSSRHGQETQYF
CDR3 DNA: TGTGCCAGCAGCTCTAGCAGACACGGCCAAGAGACCCAGTACTTC

D gene: TRBD1
clone size: -
J gene: TRBJ1-4
V gene: TRBV9
CDR3 protein: CASSPTGTVGEKLFF
CDR3 DNA: TGTGCCAGCAGCCCAACCGGGACAGTAGGAGAAAAACTGTTTTTT

D gene: TRBD2
clone size: -
J gene: TRBJ2-1
V gene: TRBV15
CDR3 protein: CATSRGGTSGGYNEQFF
CDR3 DNA: TGTGCCACCAGCAGGGGTGGGACTAGCGGGGGTTACAATGAGCAGTTCTTC

D gene: TRBD1
clone size: -
J gene: TRBJ2-3
V gene: TRBV5-1
CDR3 protein: CASSFQDRGTDTQYF
CDR3 DNA: TGCGCCAGCAGCTTCCAGGACAGGGGCACAGATACGCAGTATTTT

D gene: TRBD1
clone size: -
J gene: TRBJ2-2
V gene: TRBV18
CDR3 protein: CASSRLVGQGANTGELFF
CDR3 DNA: TGTGCCAGCTCACGATTGGTGGGACAGGGGGCGAACACCGGGGAGCTGTTTTTT

D gene: TRBD1
clone size: -
J gene: TRBJ1-4
V gene: TRBV6-5
CDR3 protein: CASRNDRGNEKLFF
CDR3 DNA: TGTGCCAGCAGGAACGACAGGGGAAATGAAAAACTGTTTTTT

D gene: TRBD2
clone size: -
J gene: TRBJ2-1
V gene: TRBV10-3
CDR3 protein: CAITGGLAGAGEQFF
CDR3 DNA: TGTGCCATCACCGGGGGACTAGCGGGAGCAGGTGAGCAGTTCTTC

D gene: TRBD1
clone size: -
J gene: TRBJ1-2
V gene: TRBV30
CDR3 protein: CAWRSQGAGYGYTF
CDR3 DNA: TGTGCCTGGAGGTCACAGGGGGCCGGCTATGGCTACACCTTC

D gene: -
clone size: -
J gene: TRBJ2-2
V gene: TRBV5-1
CDR3 protein: CASSLRTAITGELFF
CDR3 DNA: TGCGCCAGCAGCTTGAGGACAGCGATTACCGGGGAGCTGTTTTTT

D gene: TRBD2
clone size: many
J gene: TRBJ2-2
V gene: TRBV7-3
CDR3 protein: CASSSSGSAGELFF
CDR3 DNA: TGTGCCAGCAGCTCAAGCGGGAGCGCCGGGGAGCTGTTTTTT

D gene: -
clone size: -
J gene: TRBJ1-5
V gene: TRBV2
CDR3 protein: CASSVQEEQPQHF
CDR3 DNA: TGTGCCAGCAGTGTCCAAGAGGAACAGCCCCAGCATTTT

D gene: TRBD2
clone size: -
J gene: TRBJ2-1
V gene: TRBV3-1/TRBV3-2
CDR3 protein: CASSQVAGGPYNEQFF
CDR3 DNA: TGTGCCAGCAGCCAAGTAGCGGGAGGCCCCTACAATGAGCAGTTCTTC

D gene: -
clone size: -
J gene: TRBJ1-4
V gene: TRBV28
CDR3 protein: CASSPWGTPDEKLFF
CDR3 DNA: TGTGCCAGCAGTCCCTGGGGGACACCTGATGAAAAACTGTTTTTT

D gene: TRBD2
clone size: -
J gene: TRBJ2-1
V gene: TRBV5-5
CDR3 protein: CASSLFAGGPYNEQFF
CDR3 DNA: TGTGCCAGCAGCTTGTTCGCGGGGGGGCCGTACAATGAGCAGTTCTTC

D gene: -
clone size: -
J gene: TRBJ1-6
V gene: TRBV7-2
CDR3 protein: CASSFLSGSSYNSPLHF
CDR3 DNA: TGTGCCAGCAGCTTTTTAAGCGGGAGCTCCTATAATTCACCCCTCCACTTT

D gene: -
clone size: few
J gene: TRBJ1-3
V gene: TRBV6-5
CDR3 protein: CASSQGFSGNTIYF
CDR3 DNA: TGTGCCAGCAGCCAGGGATTCTCTGGAAACACCATATATTTT

D gene: -
clone size: -
J gene: TRBJ1-4
V gene: TRBV6-6
CDR3 protein: CASTVFGEKLFF
CDR3 DNA: TGTGCCAGCACGGTATTCGGTGAAAAACTGTTTTTT

D gene: TRBD1
clone size: -
J gene: TRBJ2-7
V gene: TRBV6-2/TRBV6-3
CDR3 protein: CASSPPRTGGHEQYF
CDR3 DNA: TGTGCCAGCAGTCCCCCCCGGACAGGGGGCCACGAGCAGTACTTC

D gene: TRBD2
clone size: -
J gene: TRBJ2-7
V gene: TRBV9
CDR3 protein: CASSETGTSGTYEQYF
CDR3 DNA: TGTGCCAGCAGCGAGACCGGGACTAGCGGAACCTACGAGCAGTACTTC

D gene: TRBD1
clone size: -
J gene: TRBJ1-1
V gene: TRBV19
CDR3 protein: CASSRPGQMNTEAFF
CDR3 DNA: TGTGCCAGTAGTCGCCCGGGACAGATGAACACTGAAGCTTTCTTT

D gene: -
clone size: once
J gene: TRBJ1-5
V gene: TRBV6-6
CDR3 protein: CASNRQGQGAGMDQPQHF
CDR3 DNA: TGTGCCAGCAATCGACAAGGGCAGGGAGCGGGCATGGATCAGCCCCAGCATTTT